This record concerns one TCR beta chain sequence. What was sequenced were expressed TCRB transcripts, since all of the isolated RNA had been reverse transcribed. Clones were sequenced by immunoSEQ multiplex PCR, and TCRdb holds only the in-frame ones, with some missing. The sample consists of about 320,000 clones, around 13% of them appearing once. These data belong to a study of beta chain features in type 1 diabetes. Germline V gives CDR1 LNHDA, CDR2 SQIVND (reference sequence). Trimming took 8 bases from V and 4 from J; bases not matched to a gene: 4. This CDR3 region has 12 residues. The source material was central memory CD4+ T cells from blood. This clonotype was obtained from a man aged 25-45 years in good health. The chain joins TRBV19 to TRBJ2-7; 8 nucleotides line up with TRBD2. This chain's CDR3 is CASGTRGYEQYF. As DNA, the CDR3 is TGTGCCAGTGGGACTAGAGGGTACGAGCAGTACTTC.